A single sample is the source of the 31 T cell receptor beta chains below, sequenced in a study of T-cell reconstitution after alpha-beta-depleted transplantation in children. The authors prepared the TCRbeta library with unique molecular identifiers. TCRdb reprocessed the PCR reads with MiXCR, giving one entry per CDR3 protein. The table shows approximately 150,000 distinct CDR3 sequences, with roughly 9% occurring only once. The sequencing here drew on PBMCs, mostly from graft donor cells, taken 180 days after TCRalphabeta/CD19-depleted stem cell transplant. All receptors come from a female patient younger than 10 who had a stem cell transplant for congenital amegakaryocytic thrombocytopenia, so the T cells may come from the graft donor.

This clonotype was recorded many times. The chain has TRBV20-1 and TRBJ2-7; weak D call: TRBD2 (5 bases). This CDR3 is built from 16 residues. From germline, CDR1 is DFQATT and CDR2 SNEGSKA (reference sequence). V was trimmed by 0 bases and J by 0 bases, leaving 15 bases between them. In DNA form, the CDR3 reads TGCAGTGCTAGAGAGAGAGGGCATCTCCTCTCCTACGAGCAGTACTTC. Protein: CSARERGHLLSYEQYF.

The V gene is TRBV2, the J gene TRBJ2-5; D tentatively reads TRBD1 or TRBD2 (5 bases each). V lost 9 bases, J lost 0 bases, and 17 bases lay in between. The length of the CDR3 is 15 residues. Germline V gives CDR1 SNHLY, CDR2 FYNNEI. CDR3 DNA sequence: TGTGCCAGTCAGCAGGGACCCCTGTACCAAGAGACCCAGTACTTC. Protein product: CASQQGPLYQETQYF.

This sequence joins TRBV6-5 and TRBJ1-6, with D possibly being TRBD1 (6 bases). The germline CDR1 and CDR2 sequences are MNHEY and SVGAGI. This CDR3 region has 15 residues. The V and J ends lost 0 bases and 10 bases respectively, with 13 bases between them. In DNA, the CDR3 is TGTGCCAGCAGTTACTCCCTCACAGGGAAATCACCCCTCCACTTT. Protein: CASSYSLTGKSPLHF.

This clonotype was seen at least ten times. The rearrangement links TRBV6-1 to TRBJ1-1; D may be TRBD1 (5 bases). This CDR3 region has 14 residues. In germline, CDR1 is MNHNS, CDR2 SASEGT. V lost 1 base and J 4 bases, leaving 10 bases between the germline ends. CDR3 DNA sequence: TGTGCCAGCAGTGAAGGCAAAGGGACCACTGAAGCTTTCTTT. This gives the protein CASSEGKGTTEAFF.

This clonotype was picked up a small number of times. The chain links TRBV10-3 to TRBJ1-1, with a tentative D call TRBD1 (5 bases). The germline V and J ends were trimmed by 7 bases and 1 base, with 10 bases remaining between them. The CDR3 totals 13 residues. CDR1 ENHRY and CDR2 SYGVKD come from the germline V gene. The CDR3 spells CAIKNTGNTEAFF. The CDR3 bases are TGTGCCATCAAAAATACAGGGAACACTGAAGCTTTCTTT.

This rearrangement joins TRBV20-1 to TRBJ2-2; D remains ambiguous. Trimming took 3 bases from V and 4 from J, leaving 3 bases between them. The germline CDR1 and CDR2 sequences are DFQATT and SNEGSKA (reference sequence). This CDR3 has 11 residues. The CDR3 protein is CSASSTGELFF. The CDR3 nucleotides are TGCAGTGCTAGCTCCACCGGGGAGCTGTTTTTT.

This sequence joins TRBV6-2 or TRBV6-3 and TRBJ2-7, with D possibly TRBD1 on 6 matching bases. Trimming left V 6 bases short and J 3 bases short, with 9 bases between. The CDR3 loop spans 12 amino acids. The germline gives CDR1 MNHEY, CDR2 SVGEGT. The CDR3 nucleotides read TGTGCCAGCAGATCGGACAGCTACGAGCAGTACTTC. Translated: CASRSDSYEQYF.

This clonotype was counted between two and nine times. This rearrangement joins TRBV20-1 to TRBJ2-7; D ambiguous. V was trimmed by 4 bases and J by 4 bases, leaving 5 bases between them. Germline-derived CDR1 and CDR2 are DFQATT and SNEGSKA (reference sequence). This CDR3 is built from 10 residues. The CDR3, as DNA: TGCAGTGCTAAAAGTTACGAGCAGTACTTC. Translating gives CSAKSYEQYF.

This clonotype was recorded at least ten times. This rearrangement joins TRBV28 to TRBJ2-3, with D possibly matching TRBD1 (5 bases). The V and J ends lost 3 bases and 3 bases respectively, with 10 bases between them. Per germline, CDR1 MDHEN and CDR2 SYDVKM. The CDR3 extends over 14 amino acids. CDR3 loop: CASSLWGKTDTQYF. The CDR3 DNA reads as TGTGCCAGCAGTTTGTGGGGCAAAACAGATACGCAGTATTTT.

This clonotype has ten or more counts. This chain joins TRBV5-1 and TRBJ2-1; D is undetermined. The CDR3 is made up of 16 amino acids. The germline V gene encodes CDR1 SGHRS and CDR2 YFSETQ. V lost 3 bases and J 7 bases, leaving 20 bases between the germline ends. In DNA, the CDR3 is TGCGCCAGCAGCTACCAGGCAGGTTATACGAGGAATGAGCAGTTCTTC. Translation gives CASSYQAGYTRNEQFF.

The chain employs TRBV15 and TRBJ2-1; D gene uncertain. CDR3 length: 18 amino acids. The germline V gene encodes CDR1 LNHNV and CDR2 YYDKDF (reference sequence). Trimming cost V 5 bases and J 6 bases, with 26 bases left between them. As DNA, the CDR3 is TGTGCCACCAGCCCCTCACCTGAACGGCTAGATCTGGGCAATGAGCAGTTCTTC. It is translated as CATSPSPERLDLGNEQFF.

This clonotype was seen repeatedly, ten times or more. The CDR3 coding sequence is TGCAGTGCTAGTTCCTCTACGAATCAGCCCCAGCATTTT. It encodes CSASSSTNQPQHF. The rearrangement uses TRBV20-1 and TRBJ1-5, with D uncertain. CDR1 is DFQATT and CDR2 is SNEGSKA in the germline V gene (reference sequence). Deletions cut 3 bases from V and 4 bases from J, with 10 bases between. The CDR3 has 13 residues.

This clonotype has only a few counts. CDR3 nucleotide sequence: TGTGCCAGCAGTTTGGCTCCGGGACTAGCGGGACGTAGTGAGCAGTTCTTC. Protein: CASSLAPGLAGRSEQFF. The V and J genes are TRBV12-3 or TRBV12-4 and TRBJ2-1; 13 bases line up with TRBD2. This CDR3 has 17 residues. The V gene end was trimmed by 3 bases and the J gene end by 9 bases; junction bases not matched to a gene: 11.

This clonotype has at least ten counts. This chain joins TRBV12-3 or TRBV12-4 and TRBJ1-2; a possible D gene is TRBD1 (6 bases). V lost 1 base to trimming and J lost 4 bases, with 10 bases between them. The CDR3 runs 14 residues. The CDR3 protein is CASSLGGGLYGYTF. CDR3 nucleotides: TGTGCCAGCAGTTTAGGGGGGGGCCTCTATGGCTACACCTTC.

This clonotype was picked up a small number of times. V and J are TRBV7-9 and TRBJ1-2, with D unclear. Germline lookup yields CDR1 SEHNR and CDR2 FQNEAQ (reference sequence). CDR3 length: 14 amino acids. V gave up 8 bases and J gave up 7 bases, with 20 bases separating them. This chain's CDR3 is CASDLLGRFSGYTF. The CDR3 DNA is TGTGCCAGCGACCTCCTGGGCAGGTTCTCTGGCTACACCTTC.

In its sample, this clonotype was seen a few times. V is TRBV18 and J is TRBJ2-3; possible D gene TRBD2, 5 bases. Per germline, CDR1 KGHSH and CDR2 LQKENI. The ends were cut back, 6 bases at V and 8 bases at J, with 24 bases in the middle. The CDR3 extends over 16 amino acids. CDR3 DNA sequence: TGTGCCAGCTCCCACGGGGATGACCCATCTTTCGGTACGCAGTATTTT. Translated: CASSHGDDPSFGTQYF.

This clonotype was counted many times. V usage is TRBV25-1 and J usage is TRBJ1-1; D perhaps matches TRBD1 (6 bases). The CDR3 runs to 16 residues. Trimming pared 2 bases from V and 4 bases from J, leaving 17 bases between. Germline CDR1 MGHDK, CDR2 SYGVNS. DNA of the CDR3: TGTGCCAGCAGTGAAAGGGGGAACAGGGAACCCACTGAAGCTTTCTTT. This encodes CASSERGNREPTEAFF. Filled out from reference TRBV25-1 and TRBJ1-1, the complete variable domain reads EADIYQTPRYLVIGTGKKITLECSQTMGHDKMYWYQQDPGMELHLIHYSYGVNSTEKGDLSSESTVSRIRTEHFPLTLESARPSHTSQYLCASSERGNREPTEAFFGQGTRLTVV.

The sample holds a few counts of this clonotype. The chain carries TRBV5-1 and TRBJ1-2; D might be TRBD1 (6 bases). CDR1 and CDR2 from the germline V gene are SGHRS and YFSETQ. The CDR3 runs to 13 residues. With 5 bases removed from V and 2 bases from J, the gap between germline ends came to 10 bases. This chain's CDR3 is CASRDSWNYGYTF. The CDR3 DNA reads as TGCGCCAGCAGGGACAGCTGGAACTATGGCTACACCTTC.

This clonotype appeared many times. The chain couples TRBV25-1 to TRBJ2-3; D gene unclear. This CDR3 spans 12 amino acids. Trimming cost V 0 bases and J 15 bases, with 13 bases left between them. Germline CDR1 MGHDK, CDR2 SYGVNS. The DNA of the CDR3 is TGTGCCAGCAGTGAATATGGGCACACCTTTTATTTT. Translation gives CASSEYGHTFYF.

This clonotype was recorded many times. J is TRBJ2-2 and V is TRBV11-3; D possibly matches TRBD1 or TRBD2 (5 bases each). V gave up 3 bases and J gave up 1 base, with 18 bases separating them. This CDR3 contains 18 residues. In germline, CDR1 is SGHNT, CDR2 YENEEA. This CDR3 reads CASSLPPGTVLNTGELFF. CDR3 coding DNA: TGTGCCAGCAGCTTGCCTCCAGGGACGGTCCTGAACACCGGGGAGCTGTTTTTT.

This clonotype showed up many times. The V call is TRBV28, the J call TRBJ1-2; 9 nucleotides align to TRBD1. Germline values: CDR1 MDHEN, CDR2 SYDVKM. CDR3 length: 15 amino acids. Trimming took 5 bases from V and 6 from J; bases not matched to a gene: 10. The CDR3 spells CASSADRDRVNGYTF. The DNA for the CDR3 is TGTGCCAGCAGTGCTGACCGGGACAGGGTGAATGGCTACACCTTC.

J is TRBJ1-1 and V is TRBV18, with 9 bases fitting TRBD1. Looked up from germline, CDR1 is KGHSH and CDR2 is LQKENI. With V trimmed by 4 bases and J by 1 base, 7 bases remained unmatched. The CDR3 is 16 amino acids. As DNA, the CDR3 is TGTGCCAGCTCACGGGAGCAACAGGGGGCGAACACTGAAGCTTTCTTT. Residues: CASSREQQGANTEAFF.

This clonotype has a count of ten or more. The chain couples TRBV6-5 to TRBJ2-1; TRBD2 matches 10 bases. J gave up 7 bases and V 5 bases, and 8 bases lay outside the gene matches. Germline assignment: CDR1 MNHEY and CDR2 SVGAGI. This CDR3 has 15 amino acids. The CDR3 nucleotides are TGTGCCAGCAGTAACCTAGCGGGAGCAGGTAATGAGCAGTTCTTC. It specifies CASSNLAGAGNEQFF.

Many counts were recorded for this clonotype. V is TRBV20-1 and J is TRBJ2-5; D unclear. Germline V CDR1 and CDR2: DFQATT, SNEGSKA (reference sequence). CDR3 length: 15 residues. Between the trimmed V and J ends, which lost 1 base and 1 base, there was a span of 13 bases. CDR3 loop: CSARVIGGLQETQYF. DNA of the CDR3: TGCAGTGCTAGAGTGATAGGCGGCCTCCAAGAGACCCAGTACTTC.

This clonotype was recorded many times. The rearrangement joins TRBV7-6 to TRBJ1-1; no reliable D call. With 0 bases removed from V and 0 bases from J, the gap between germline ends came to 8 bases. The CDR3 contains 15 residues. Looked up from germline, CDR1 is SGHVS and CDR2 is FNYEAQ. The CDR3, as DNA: TGTGCCAGCAGCTTAGCCTTGGGAATGAACACTGAAGCTTTCTTT. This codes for CASSLALGMNTEAFF.

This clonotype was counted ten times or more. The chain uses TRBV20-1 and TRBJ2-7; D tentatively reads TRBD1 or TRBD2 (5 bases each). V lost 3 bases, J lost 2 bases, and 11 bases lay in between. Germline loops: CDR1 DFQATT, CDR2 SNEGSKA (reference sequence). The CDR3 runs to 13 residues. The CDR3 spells CSASWGSTYEQYF. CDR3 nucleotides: TGCAGTGCTAGTTGGGGGTCTACCTACGAGCAGTACTTC.

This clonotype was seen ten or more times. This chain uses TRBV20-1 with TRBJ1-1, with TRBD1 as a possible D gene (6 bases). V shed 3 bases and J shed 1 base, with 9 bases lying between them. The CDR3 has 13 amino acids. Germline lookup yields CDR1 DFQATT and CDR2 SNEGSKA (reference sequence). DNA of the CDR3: TGCAGTGCTAGGCAGACAGGGAACACTGAAGCTTTCTTT. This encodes CSARQTGNTEAFF.

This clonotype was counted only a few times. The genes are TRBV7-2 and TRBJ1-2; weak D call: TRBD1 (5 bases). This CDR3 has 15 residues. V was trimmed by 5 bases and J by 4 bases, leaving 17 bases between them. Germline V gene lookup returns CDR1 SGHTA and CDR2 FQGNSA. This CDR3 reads CASSPRGVGSYGYTF. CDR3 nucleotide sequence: TGTGCCAGCAGCCCCCGGGGGGTGGGTAGCTATGGCTACACCTTC. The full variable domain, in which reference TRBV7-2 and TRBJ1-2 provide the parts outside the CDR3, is GAGVSQSPSNKVTEKGKDVELRCDPISGHTALYWYRQSLGQGLEFLIYFQGNSAPDKSGLPSDRFSAERTGGSVSTLTIQRTQQEDSAVYLCASSPRGVGSYGYTFGSGTRLTVV.

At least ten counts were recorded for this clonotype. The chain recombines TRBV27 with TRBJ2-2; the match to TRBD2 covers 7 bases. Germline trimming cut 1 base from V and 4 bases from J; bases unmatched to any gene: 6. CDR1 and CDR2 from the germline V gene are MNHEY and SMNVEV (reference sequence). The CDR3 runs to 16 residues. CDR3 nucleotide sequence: TGTGCCAGCAGTTTATTGGCGGGAGCGGGCACCGGGGAGCTGTTTTTT. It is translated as CASSLLAGAGTGELFF.

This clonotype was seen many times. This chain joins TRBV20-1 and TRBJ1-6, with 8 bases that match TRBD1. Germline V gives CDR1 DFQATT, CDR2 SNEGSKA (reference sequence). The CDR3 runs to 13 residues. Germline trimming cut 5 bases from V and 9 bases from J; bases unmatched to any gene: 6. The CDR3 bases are TGCAGTGCTTCGCAGGGGGCTGGTTCACCCCTCCACTTT. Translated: CSASQGAGSPLHF.

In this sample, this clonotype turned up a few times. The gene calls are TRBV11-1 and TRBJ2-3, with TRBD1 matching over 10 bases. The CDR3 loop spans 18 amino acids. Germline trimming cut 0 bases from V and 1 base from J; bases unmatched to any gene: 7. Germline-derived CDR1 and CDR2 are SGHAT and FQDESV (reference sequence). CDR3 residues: CASSLALGTGARTDTQYF. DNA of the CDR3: TGTGCCAGCAGCTTAGCGTTAGGGACAGGGGCCCGCACAGATACGCAGTATTTT.